Following are 20 T cell receptor beta chains from one sample sequenced in a study of CD8+CD57+ T cells in acquired aplastic anemia. For CDR3 and TCR beta VDJ profiling, genomic DNA was the template used. One entry per CDR3 protein results from TCRdb running MiXCR on the reads. The sample lists about 40,000 distinct CDR3 sequences; 63% were seen once. Patients picked for sequencing had shown CD8+CD57+ cell expansion detected by flow cytometry. Sequenced sample: sorted CD4+, CD8+, or CD8+CD57+ T cells (not recorded which) from PBMCs. These receptor sequences come from a human donor with aplastic anemia.

The rearrangement uses TRBV15 and TRBJ2-5; D gene ambiguous. Germline CDR1 LNHNV, CDR2 YYDKDF (reference sequence). Trimming removed 0 bases at V and 1 base at J, with 6 bases between. This CDR3 has 14 residues. CDR3 in DNA: TGTGCCACCAGCAGAGATCCAGCCCAAGAGACCCAGTACTTC. The encoded protein is CATSRDPAQETQYF.

This chain links TRBV11-2 with TRBJ2-7; D is possibly TRBD2 (7 bases). Trimming removed 7 bases at V and 2 bases at J, with 15 bases between. The CDR3 runs 14 residues. Per germline, CDR1 SGHAT and CDR2 FQNNGV. CDR3 in DNA: TGTGCCAGCACCTATGGGGGGGGCCCCTACGAGCAGTACTTC. It yields the protein CASTYGGGPYEQYF.

This chain links TRBV7-2 with TRBJ1-1; D call uncertain. Deletions cut 4 bases from V and 3 bases from J, with 6 bases between. The CDR3 length is 12 residues. Germline V gene data show CDR1 as SGHTA and CDR2 as FQGNSA. CDR3 residues: CASSYPYTEAFF. As DNA, the CDR3 is TGTGCCAGCAGCTACCCGTACACTGAAGCTTTCTTT.

Details on this clonotype: Germline is not matched at one junction end, which may reflect a read error. J is TRBJ2-3 and V is TRBV19; tentatively, D is TRBD2 (6 bases). This CDR3 is built from 17 residues. Germline assignment: CDR1 LNHDA and CDR2 SQIVND (reference sequence). The DNA for the CDR3 is TGTGCCAGTAGTATGGAAAGACAGACTAGGGGCACGGATACGCAGTATTTT. Translated, it gives CASSMERQTRGTDTQYF.

The chain combines TRBV10-1 with TRBJ1-2; D gene ambiguous. This CDR3 is built from 13 residues. Germline CDR1 reads WNHNN; CDR2 reads SYGVQD (reference sequence). Trimming left V 5 bases short and J 4 bases short, with 11 bases between. The CDR3 sequence is CASSNSEFYGYTF. The CDR3 nucleotides read TGCGCCAGCAGTAACAGCGAATTCTATGGCTACACCTTC.

In this sample, this clonotype turned up many times. V is TRBV2 and J is TRBJ1-4; D call uncertain. This CDR3 region has 14 residues. Trimming took off 3 bases at V and 7 bases at J, with 12 bases between the two ends. Germline lookup yields CDR1 SNHLY and CDR2 FYNNEI. CDR3 bases: TGTGCCAGCAGTGAGGGGTGGCGTACTGAAAAACTGTTTTTT. Encoded protein: CASSEGWRTEKLFF. The entire variable domain, with the rest obtained from reference TRBV2 and TRBJ1-4, is as follows: EPEVTQTPSHQVTQMGQEVILRCVPISNHLYFYWYRQILGQKVEFLVSFYNNEISEKSEIFDDQFSVERPDGSNFTLKIRSTKLEDSAMYFCASSEGWRTEKLFFGSGTQLSVL.

This clonotype was observed a single time. The chain links TRBV15 to TRBJ1-1, with 7 bases identical to TRBD1. The ends lost 0 bases at V and 1 base at J; junction bases unmatched: 2. Germline V CDR1 and CDR2: LNHNV, YYDKDF (reference sequence). CDR3 length: 15 amino acids. Written as DNA, the CDR3 is TGTGCCACCAGCAGAGAAGGGGGCTGGAACACTGAAGCTTTCTTT. Its translation: CATSREGGWNTEAFF.

The chain uses TRBV15 and TRBJ2-7; a weak D match, TRBD1 (5 bases). Germline V gene sequence: CDR1 LNHNV, CDR2 YYDKDF (reference sequence). This CDR3 has 14 residues. V was cut by 2 bases and J by 1 base, with 9 bases left in between. The CDR3 sequence: CATSRLQGSYEQYF. In nucleotides, the CDR3 is TGTGCCACCAGCAGACTCCAGGGTTCCTACGAGCAGTACTTC.

This clonotype rates as medium-sized. The V call is TRBV24-1, the J call TRBJ1-5; D is perhaps TRBD1 (5 bases). The V gene lost 5 bases and the J gene lost 4 bases, with 11 bases spanning the gap. Germline V CDR1 and CDR2: KGHDR, SFDVKD. The CDR3 totals 14 residues. CDR3 DNA sequence: TGTGCCACCAGTGTTGGGGGATCGAATCAGCCCCAGCATTTT. Protein product: CATSVGGSNQPQHF.

In its sample, this clonotype was seen many times. V and J are TRBV20-1 and TRBJ2-3, with 9 bases lining up with TRBD1. Per the germline V gene, CDR1 is DFQATT and CDR2 is SNEGSKA (reference sequence). Trimming removed 5 bases from V and 7 bases from J; junction bases left unmatched: 16. There are 16 residues in the CDR3. CDR3 sequence: CSAGRGQGPTGYTQYF. The DNA of the CDR3 is TGCAGTGCTGGGCGGGGACAGGGCCCAACGGGGTATACGCAGTATTTT.

Written as DNA, the CDR3 is TGTGCCAGCAGCTTAAGGCAGGGCGACTCACCCCTCCACTTT. Translating it yields CASSLRQGDSPLHF. The rearrangement uses TRBV7-9 and TRBJ1-6, with TRBD1 as a possible D gene (5 bases). This CDR3 is 14 amino acids long. Deletions cut 2 bases from V and 10 bases from J, with 12 bases between. The germline gives CDR1 SEHNR, CDR2 FQNEAQ (reference sequence). The full variable domain, completed using reference TRBV7-9 and TRBJ1-6, is DTGVSQNPRHKITKRGQNVTFRCDPISEHNRLYWYRQTLGQGPEFLTYFQNEAQLEKSRLLSDRFSAERPKGSFSTLEIQRTEQGDSAMYLCASSLRQGDSPLHFGNGTRLTVT.

The CDR3 DNA sequence: TGTGCCAGCAGCCAAGGGGGGGGCACTGAAGCTTTCTTT. As protein: CASSQGGGTEAFF. The chain has TRBV7-6 and TRBJ1-1; possible D gene TRBD1, 6 bases. V lost 5 bases, J lost 4 bases, and 11 bases lay in between. This CDR3 has 13 residues. Germline CDR1 is SGHVS and CDR2 is FNYEAQ.

In nucleotides, the CDR3 is TGTGCCAGCAGCCTTACTAGCGGGGGGGGCCAAGAGACCCAGTACTTC. It codes for CASSLTSGGGQETQYF. This rearrangement joins TRBV7-9 to TRBJ2-5, with TRBD2 matching over 13 bases. The CDR3 is 16 residues long. After removal of 5 bases from V and 1 base from J, the junction contained 4 bases not matched to a gene. Germline lookup yields CDR1 SEHNR and CDR2 FQNEAQ (reference sequence).

This clonotype has a handful of counts. The chain couples TRBV24-1 to TRBJ2-3; 8 positions match TRBD2. The V gene end was trimmed by 0 bases and the J gene end by 1 base; junction bases not matched to a gene: 5. The germline V gene has CDR1 KGHDR and CDR2 SFDVKD. This CDR3 has 17 amino acids. The CDR3 region is CATSDLQATSGTDTQYF. CDR3 in DNA: TGTGCCACCAGTGATTTGCAGGCGACTAGCGGCACAGATACGCAGTATTTT.

This clonotype was found a few times. This CDR3 reads CATSTRDGEYEQYF. In DNA form, the CDR3 reads TGTGCCACCAGCACCCGGGACGGAGAATACGAGCAGTACTTC. The chain employs TRBV15 and TRBJ2-7, with D possibly being TRBD1 or TRBD2 (5 bases each). The CDR3 has 14 amino acids. Trimming stripped 4 bases from V and 4 bases from J, with 14 bases between. CDR1 is LNHNV, CDR2 YYDKDF, per germline (reference sequence).

Remarks on this clonotype: Because the CDR3 is missing its conserved closing phenylalanine or tryptophan, this is likely a read error. This chain connects TRBV7-9 to TRBJ1-2; D is unresolved. Trimming stripped 2 bases from V and 7 bases from J, with 8 bases between. The length of the CDR3 is 12 residues. Per the germline V gene, CDR1 is SEHNR and CDR2 is FQNEAQ (reference sequence). CDR3 coding DNA: TGTGCCAGCAGCTTACCCTGGGGTGGCTACACCTTA. Translating it yields CASSLPWGGYTL.

This clonotype was picked up a small number of times. The rearrangement uses TRBV4-2 and TRBJ2-3; 7 positions match TRBD2. CDR1 LGHNA and CDR2 YNFKEQ come from the germline V gene. The CDR3 length is 17 residues. The trim removed 0 bases at V and 0 bases at J, leaving 6 bases unmatched. CDR3 region: CASSQDDPRGSTDTQYF. CDR3 DNA sequence: TGTGCCAGCAGCCAAGATGACCCGCGGGGGAGCACAGATACGCAGTATTTT.

The rearrangement uses TRBV5-4 and TRBJ2-7; D is possibly TRBD1 (6 bases). Germline CDR1 is SGHNT and CDR2 is YYREEE (reference sequence). The germline V and J ends were trimmed by 1 base and 7 bases, with 15 bases remaining between them. This CDR3 is 14 amino acids long. The chain's CDR3 is CASSLLQGSWEQYF. The CDR3 DNA reads as TGTGCCAGCAGCTTGCTACAGGGAAGTTGGGAGCAGTACTTC.

This chain connects TRBV12-3 or TRBV12-4 to TRBJ1-6; 7 bases are a match to TRBD1. V was pared by 5 bases and J by 7 bases, with 5 bases of the junction left unmatched. The CDR3 consists of 14 residues. The CDR3 protein is CASSPGTENSPLHF. The CDR3 coding sequence is TGTGCCAGCAGTCCGGGGACAGAGAATTCACCCCTCCACTTT.

CDR3 sequence (DNA): TGCAGTGCTAGAAGTCACAACAGACAGGGTGATGGCTACACCTTC. It codes for CSARSHNRQGDGYTF. V and J are TRBV20-1 and TRBJ1-2, with 7 positions matching TRBD1. The CDR3 runs 15 residues. The germline CDR1 and CDR2 sequences are DFQATT and SNEGSKA (reference sequence). V dropped 2 bases and J dropped 6; count of bases not matched to a gene: 12.